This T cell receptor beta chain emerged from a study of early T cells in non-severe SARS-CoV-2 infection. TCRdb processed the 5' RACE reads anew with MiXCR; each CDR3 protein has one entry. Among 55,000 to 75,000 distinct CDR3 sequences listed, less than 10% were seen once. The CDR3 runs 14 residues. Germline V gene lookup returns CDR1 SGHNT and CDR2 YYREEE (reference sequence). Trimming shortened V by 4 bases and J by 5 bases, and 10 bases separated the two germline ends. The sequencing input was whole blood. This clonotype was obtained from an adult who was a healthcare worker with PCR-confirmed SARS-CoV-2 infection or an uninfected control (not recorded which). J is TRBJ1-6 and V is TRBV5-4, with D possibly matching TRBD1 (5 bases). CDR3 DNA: TGTGCCAGCAGCCTCCGGGGCCATAATTCACCCCTCCACTTT. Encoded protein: CASSLRGHNSPLHF. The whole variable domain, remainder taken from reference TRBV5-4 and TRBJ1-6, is ETGVTQSPTHLIKTRGQQVTLRCSSQSGHNTVSWYQQALGQGPQFIFQYYREEENGRGNFPPRFSGLQFPNYSSELNVNALELDDSALYLCASSLRGHNSPLHFGNGTRLTVT.